These 6 T cell receptor beta chains originate from one sample sequenced in a study of T cell repertoires in cytomegalovirus infection. MiXCR, run by TCRdb on the reads, gives a single entry per CDR3 protein. The sample lists 200,000 to 250,000 distinct CDR3 sequences, 22% occurring once. Sequenced: CD8+ T cells from PBMCs. The receptor set was obtained from a human donor in good health (CMV status not recorded). Some clones in this sample may be carry-over from other donors' samples.

The V and J genes are TRBV2 and TRBJ2-3; the D gene is possibly TRBD1 (6 bases). Trimming removed 8 bases at V and 1 base at J, with 13 bases between. The CDR3 is 14 amino acids. Germline values: CDR1 SNHLY, CDR2 FYNNEI. The CDR3 DNA reads TGTGCCAGCGCAGCAGGGGATGGCACAGATACGCAGTATTTT. Translated: CASAAGDGTDTQYF.

V gene TRBV14 combines with J gene TRBJ2-3; 9 bases are a match to TRBD1. Germline trimming cut 4 bases from V and 4 bases from J; bases unmatched to any gene: 3. The CDR3 is 14 amino acids. CDR1 and CDR2 from the germline V gene are SGHDN and FVKESK. CDR3: CASSRTGVADTQYF. DNA of the CDR3: TGTGCCAGCAGCCGGACAGGGGTAGCAGATACGCAGTATTTT.

This chain's CDR3 is CASSLFGQGAEEQYF. The CDR3 coding sequence is TGTGCCAGCAGCTTATTTGGACAGGGGGCGGAGGAGCAGTACTTC. The genes are TRBV13 and TRBJ2-7; 11 bases agree with TRBD1. CDR1 and CDR2 from the germline V gene are PRHDT and FYEKMQ (reference sequence). V gave up 2 bases and J gave up 7 bases; unmatched junction bases: 7. This CDR3 has 15 residues.

The chain uses TRBV7-9 and TRBJ1-1; a weak D match, TRBD1 (6 bases). CDR3 length equals 14 residues. The germline V and J ends were trimmed by 5 bases and 2 bases, with 12 bases remaining between them. CDR1 and CDR2 from the germline V gene are SEHNR and FQNEAQ (reference sequence). Written as DNA, the CDR3 is TGTGCCAGCAGCCAAGGGACACACAACACTGAAGCTTTCTTT. Amino acid sequence: CASSQGTHNTEAFF.

This clonotype has a handful of counts. The chain couples TRBV12-3 or TRBV12-4 to TRBJ2-7; D is uncertain. The length of the CDR3 is 13 residues. V lost 7 bases, J lost 3 bases, and 13 bases lay in between. The CDR3 region is CASMKGGFYEQYF. The CDR3 DNA is TGTGCCAGCATGAAGGGCGGTTTCTACGAGCAGTACTTC.

This chain connects TRBV6-6 to TRBJ2-5, with D hard to call. CDR1 and CDR2 (germline): MNHNY, SVGAGI (reference sequence). Trimming stripped 0 bases from V and 0 bases from J, with 11 bases between. This CDR3 is built from 16 residues. The CDR3 spells CASSYSSSEYQETQYF. In nucleotides, the CDR3 is TGTGCCAGCAGTTACTCGAGTTCAGAGTACCAAGAGACCCAGTACTTC.